This TCR beta chain is drawn from a study of immune heterogeneity within non-small cell lung tumors. The template consisted of bulk tumor genomic DNA, with about 0.65 ug used per sample. Far-apart biopsies, several per primary tumor, were taken during surgery. These patients got curative surgery after being newly diagnosed with untreated non-small cell lung cancer. The ends were cut back, 1 base at V and 11 bases at J, with 19 bases in the middle. This CDR3 comprises 16 residues. Germline V gives CDR1 SGHRS, CDR2 YFSETQ. TCR beta CDR3 was amplified by multiplex PCR, first round approximately 10 cycles, 32 V and 13 J primers. MiXCR was run by TCRdb on the multiplex PCR reads, yielding one entry per CDR3 protein. The sample includes some 10,000 distinct CDR3 sequences, 25% to 30% of them seen just once.

Sequencing was performed on lung tumor tissue. This chain joins TRBV5-1 and TRBJ1-6, with D perhaps matching TRBD1 (6 bases). The sequence derives from a man aged 50 or older with non-small cell lung cancer. The CDR3 bases are TGCGCCAGCAGCTTGTGCCCCGGACAGCCGGGGACACCCCTCCACTTT. Translation: CASSLCPGQPGTPLHF.